This T cell receptor (beta chain) was found in a study of vaccination effects on CD4 cells after COVID-19. Study-wide context: All study participants received two doses of BNT162b2 or mRNA-1273 vaccine. Study results and caveats: Healthy vaccinees had only 1 of 255 vaccine-induced clones cross-react with common cold coronaviruses. Clones induced by infection and by vaccine showed marked clonal contraction late after vaccination.

The junction had 5 bases not matched to a gene; V was cut back by 6 bases and J by 4 bases. Germline CDR1 is MNHEY and CDR2 is SVGAGI. The CDR3 covers 14 residues. Concerning this clone: No antigen is known for it.

After expansion with viral peptide pools in the ViraFEST assay, antigen-specific CD4+ T cells were sequenced. Once cultured for more than nine days, the cells underwent separation to obtain CD4+ T cells. Testing of the vaccine recipients showed negative nucleocapsid antibodies and no prior SARS-CoV-2 infection. The authors replaced half the medium with IL-2 medium on days 3 and 7. Sequencing used immunoSEQ multiplex PCR; TCRdb keeps in-frame clones, though not all of them. This sample yields some 69,000 clones, of which around 69% are seen a single time; around 2.8% belongs to the top ten. The J gene is TRBJ1-4, the V gene TRBV6-5; 7 bases align to TRBD1. Source: CD4+ T cells from PBMCs cultured with HCoV-NL63 spike peptides, taken before COVID-19 vaccination. This clonotype originated in a human donor who received a COVID-19 vaccine. CDR3 DNA: TGTGCCAGCAGGGGGGGACAGTTTAATGAAAAACTGTTTTTT. It encodes CASRGGQFNEKLFF.